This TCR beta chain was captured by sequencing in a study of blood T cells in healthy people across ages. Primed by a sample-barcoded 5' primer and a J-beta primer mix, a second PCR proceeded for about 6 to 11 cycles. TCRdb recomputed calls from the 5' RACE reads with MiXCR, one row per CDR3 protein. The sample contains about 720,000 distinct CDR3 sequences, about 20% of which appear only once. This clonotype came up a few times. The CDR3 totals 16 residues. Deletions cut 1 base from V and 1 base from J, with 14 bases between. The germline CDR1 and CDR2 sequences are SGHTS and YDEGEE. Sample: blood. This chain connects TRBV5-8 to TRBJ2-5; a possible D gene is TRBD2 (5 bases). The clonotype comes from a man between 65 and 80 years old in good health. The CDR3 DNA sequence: TGTGCCAGCAGCTTGTGGGCCGGGATTACCCAAGAGACCCAGTACTTC. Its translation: CASSLWAGITQETQYF. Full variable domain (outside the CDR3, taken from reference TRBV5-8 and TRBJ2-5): EAGVTQSPTHLIKTRGQQATLRCSPISGHTSVYWYQQALGLGLQFLLWYDEGEERNRGNFPPRFSGRQFPNYSSELNVNALELEDSALYLCASSLWAGITQETQYFGPGTRLLVL.